This TCR beta chain was observed in a study of shared clonotypes between healthy human individuals. Whole-study findings and limits: Generation probability values for non-shared clonotypes were lower than those for clonotypes shared by all four donors.

Using immunoSEQ multiplex PCR, the repertoire was profiled, and TCRdb retains in-frame clones only, with some absent. This sample carries some 2,500,000 clones, 92% of them seen once, and the ten largest clones take approximately 0.4%. CDR1 SGHRS and CDR2 YFSETQ come from the germline V gene. The V end was cut by 0 bases, the J end by 2 bases, with 8 bases between. The CDR3 spans 14 residues. This clone has only one observation. Its target is not known. At the DNA level, this CDR3 is encoded by other sequences in the same sample as well. This TCR was recovered from a man younger than 35 in good health. Some clones in this sample may be carry-over from other donors' samples. This chain connects TRBV5-1 to TRBJ1-1; D not certain. Sequenced material: naive CD4+ T cells from PBMCs. The subset was: CD45RA+ positively selected. CDR3 DNA: TGCGCCAGCAGCTTGGGCGGCCCCAACACTGAAGCTTTCTTT. It specifies CASSLGGPNTEAFF.